This T cell receptor beta chain was identified in a study of read filtering for tumor transcriptome and immune sequencing (dated by TCRdb to the early 2020s). Background for the entire study: Of the patients in the cohort, about 17 were male and fewer than 15 were female, and their mean age was about 72 years, with a range of about 45 to 90. By revised international staging, about 8 patients were R-ISS I, some 17 were R-ISS II and 7 were R-ISS III. After DNase treatment, whole-transcriptome libraries were prepared with the TruSeq RNA Access Library Prep Kit. Per sample, about 3.5 to 11 million TCR-region mapped reads were obtained with IR-seq, compared with only roughly 85 to 1,300 with RNA-seq. Using the same bone marrow samples, the study compared TCR repertoires obtained by targeted immune repertoire sequencing with those obtained by bulk whole-transcriptome sequencing. One of the main goals was to work out a read-filtering strategy for immune repertoire data, in particular whether clonotypes backed by only a single read should be removed. Study-wide conclusions, independent of this receptor: When single-read clonotypes were removed, the proportions of shared clonotypes in IR-seq and RNA-seq correlated more strongly. IR-seq captured clonotypes at much higher depth and more reliably than RNA-seq, and smaller IR-seq throughput sufficed to identify most shared clonotypes. The sorted CD138-negative fraction was a mixed bone marrow immune population, not purified T cells. In IR-seq, single-read clonotypes were roughly four fifths of clonotypes but around 3.2% of total reads; in RNA-seq they were roughly 73% of clonotypes and less than 45% of reads.

This clonotype was found many times. Its antigen specificity is not known. Per-base qualities were not stored, and no clone one base away is much larger. Each patient had bone marrow sampled at the time of active disease. Bone marrow mononuclear cells were isolated by Ficoll-Hypaque density gradient centrifugation. Myeloma plasma cells were removed and CD138-negative cells were collected by negative selection after labeling with CD138 magnetic microbeads on a MACS separator. Flow cytometry on an Attune NxT with CD138 antibodies was used to check the purity of the isolated cells. TRIzol reagent was used to extract total RNA, which was then quantified with a NanoDrop spectrophotometer. For each patient, paired RNA-seq and IR-seq were run on the CD138-negative bone marrow sample from that patient. Starting from roughly 410 ng RNA, TCR libraries were constructed with the Immunoverse kit using molecular barcoded adaptors that cover the alpha/delta and beta/gamma chains. TCR library preparation used the same RNA that went into transcriptome sequencing. TCR libraries were sequenced on an Illumina HiSeq 4000 with 2 x 150 cycles. The paper's data handling went like this. TCR reads were aligned to human V, D, J and C references and assembled into CDR3 clonotypes with MiXCR, including quality filtering and error correction. The tcR package in R was used to analyze clonotype counts and gene usage diversity. For inspection of raw mapping reads, RNA-seq reads were mapped by STAR aligner version 2.5.3a onto GRCh37 of the human genome. To test how sequencing depth affects detected clonotypes, IR-seq fastq files were randomly downsampled with Seqtk 1.3. TCRdb reworked the public reads: Q25 trimming with fastp, MiXCR clone assembly, productive beta chains retained. Rows with one shared CDR3 protein collapse into an entry with the most common genes and DNA. TCRdb, rather than the study authors, made the V and J calls. Present in this sample are around 50,000 distinct CDR3 sequences, 20% to 25% of which were seen just once. About a sixth of the sample rests with the top ten.

CDR1 and CDR2, per the germline V gene (reference sequence), are LNHDA and SQIVND. Trimming takes 3 bases from V and 3 bases from J, and the germline ends sit 15 bases apart. The CDR3 measures 15 amino acids from cysteine to phenylalanine. The retained sequence is limited to the CDR3, 45 bases, with the frame set at the first base. The chain joins TRBV19 to TRBJ2-7; the D segment is perhaps TRBD1 or TRBD2, each sharing 5 matched bases. The specimen sequenced was a population of CD138-negative cells sorted from bone marrow. Sample cell subset or site, as interpreted from the label and publication: bone marrow mononuclear cells depleted of CD138+ plasma/myeloma cells by negative magnetic selection. This TCR came from a donor aged 40 or older with multiple myeloma. This receptor carries the CDR3 CASSISPGLSYEQYF. The nucleotides are TGTGCCAGTAGTATTTCTCCGGGGCTGAGCTACGAGCAGTACTTC.